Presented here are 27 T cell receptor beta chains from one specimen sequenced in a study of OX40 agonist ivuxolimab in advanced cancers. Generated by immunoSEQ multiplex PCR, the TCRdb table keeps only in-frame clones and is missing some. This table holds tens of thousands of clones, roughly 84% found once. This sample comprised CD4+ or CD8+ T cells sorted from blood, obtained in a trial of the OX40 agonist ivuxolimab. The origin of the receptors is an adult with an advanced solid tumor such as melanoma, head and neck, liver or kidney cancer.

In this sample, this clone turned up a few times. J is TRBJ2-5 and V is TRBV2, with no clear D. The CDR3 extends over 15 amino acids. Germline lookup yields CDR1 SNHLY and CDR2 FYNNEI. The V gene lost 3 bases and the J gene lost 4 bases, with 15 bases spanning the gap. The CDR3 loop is CASSDRDSTTETQYF. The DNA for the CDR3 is TGTGCCAGCAGTGATAGAGATAGCACCACAGAGACCCAGTACTTC.

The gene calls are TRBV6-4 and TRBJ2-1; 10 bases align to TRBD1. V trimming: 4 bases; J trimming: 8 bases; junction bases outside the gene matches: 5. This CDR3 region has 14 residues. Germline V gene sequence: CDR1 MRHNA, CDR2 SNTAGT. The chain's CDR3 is CASSGGTGVHEQFF. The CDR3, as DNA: TGTGCCAGCAGTGGGGGGACAGGGGTGCATGAGCAGTTCTTC.

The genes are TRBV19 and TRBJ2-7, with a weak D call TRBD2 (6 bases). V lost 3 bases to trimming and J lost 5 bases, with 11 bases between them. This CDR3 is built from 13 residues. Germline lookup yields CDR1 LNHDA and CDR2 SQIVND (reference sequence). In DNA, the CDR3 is TGTGCCAGTAGTATCGGGGGTTCCCACGAGCAGTACTTC. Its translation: CASSIGGSHEQYF.

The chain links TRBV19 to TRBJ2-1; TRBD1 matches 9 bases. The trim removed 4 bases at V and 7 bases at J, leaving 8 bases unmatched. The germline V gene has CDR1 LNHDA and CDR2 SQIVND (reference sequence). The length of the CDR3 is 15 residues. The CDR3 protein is CASSTRTGVGNEQFF. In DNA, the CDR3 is TGTGCCAGTAGTACGCGGACAGGGGTGGGAAATGAGCAGTTCTTC.

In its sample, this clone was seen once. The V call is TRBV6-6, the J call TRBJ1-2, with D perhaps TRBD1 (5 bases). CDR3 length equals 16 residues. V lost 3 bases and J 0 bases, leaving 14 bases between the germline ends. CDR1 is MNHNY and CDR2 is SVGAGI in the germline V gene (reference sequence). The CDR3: CASSYFDRRANYGYTF. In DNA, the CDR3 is TGTGCCAGCAGTTATTTTGACAGAAGAGCTAACTATGGCTACACCTTC.

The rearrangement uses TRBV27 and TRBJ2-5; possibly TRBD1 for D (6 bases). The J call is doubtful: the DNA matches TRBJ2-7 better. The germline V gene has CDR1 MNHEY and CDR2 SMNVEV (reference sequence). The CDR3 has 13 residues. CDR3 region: CASPGQSFYEQYF. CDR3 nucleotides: TGTGCCAGCCCCGGACAGTCTTTCTACGAGCAGTACTTC.

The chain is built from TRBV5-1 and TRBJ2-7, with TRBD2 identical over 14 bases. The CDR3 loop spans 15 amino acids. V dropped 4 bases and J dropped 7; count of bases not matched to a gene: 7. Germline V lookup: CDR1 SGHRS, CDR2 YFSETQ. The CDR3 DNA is TGCGCCAGCAGCAGGACTAGCGGGGGGCCCGGGGAGCAGTACTTC. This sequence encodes CASSRTSGGPGEQYF.

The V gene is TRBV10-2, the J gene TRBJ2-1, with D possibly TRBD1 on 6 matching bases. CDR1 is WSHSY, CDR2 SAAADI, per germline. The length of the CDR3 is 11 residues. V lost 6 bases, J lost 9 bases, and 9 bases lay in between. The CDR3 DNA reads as TGCGCCAGCAGGGGGGCGGGTGAGCAGTTCTTC. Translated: CASRGAGEQFF.

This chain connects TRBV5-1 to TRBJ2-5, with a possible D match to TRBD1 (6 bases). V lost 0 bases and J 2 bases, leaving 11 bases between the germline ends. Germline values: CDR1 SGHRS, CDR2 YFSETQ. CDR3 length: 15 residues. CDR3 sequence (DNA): TGCGCCAGCAGCTTGGGTTTCGACAGGCAAGAGACCCAGTACTTC. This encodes CASSLGFDRQETQYF.

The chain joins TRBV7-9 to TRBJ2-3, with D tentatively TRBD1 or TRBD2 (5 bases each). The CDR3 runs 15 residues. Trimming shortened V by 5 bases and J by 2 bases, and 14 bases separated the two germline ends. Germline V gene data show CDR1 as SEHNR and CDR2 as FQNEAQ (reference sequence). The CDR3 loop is CASSRGDLLTDTQYF. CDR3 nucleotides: TGTGCCAGCAGCCGAGGGGACCTACTCACAGATACGCAGTATTTT. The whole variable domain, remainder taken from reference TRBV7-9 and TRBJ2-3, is DTGVSQNPRHKITKRGQNVTFRCDPISEHNRLYWYRQTLGQGPEFLTYFQNEAQLEKSRLLSDRFSAERPKGSFSTLEIQRTEQGDSAMYLCASSRGDLLTDTQYFGPGTRLTVL.

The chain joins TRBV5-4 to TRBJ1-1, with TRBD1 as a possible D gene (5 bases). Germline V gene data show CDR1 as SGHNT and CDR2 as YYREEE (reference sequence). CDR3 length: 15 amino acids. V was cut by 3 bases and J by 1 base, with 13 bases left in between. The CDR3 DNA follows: TGTGCCAGCAGCTCAACGTACCAGGGGAACACTGAAGCTTTCTTT. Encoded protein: CASSSTYQGNTEAFF.

The CDR3 DNA is TGTGCCAGTAGTATCCAGCGGACACACGAGCAGTACTTC. It translates to CASSIQRTHEQYF. V usage is TRBV19 and J usage is TRBJ2-7; D tentatively fits TRBD1 or TRBD2 (5 bases each). Looked up from germline, CDR1 is LNHDA and CDR2 is SQIVND (reference sequence). The CDR3 consists of 13 residues. The V and J ends lost 3 bases and 5 bases respectively, with 11 bases between them.

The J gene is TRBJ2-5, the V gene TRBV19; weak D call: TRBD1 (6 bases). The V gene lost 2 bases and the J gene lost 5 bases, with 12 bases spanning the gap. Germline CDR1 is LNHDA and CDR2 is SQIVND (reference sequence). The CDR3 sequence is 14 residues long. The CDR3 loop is CASSISHRAETQYF. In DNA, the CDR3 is TGTGCCAGTAGTATAAGCCACAGGGCGGAGACCCAGTACTTC.

Written as DNA, the CDR3 is TGTGCCAGTAGTACCGGACAGTATGGCTACACCTTC. It encodes CASSTGQYGYTF. This sequence joins TRBV19 and TRBJ1-2; maybe TRBD1 (6 bases). CDR3 length: 12 amino acids. Germline CDR1 reads LNHDA; CDR2 reads SQIVND (reference sequence). V gave up 4 bases and J gave up 5 bases, with 8 bases separating them. The full variable domain, rest sourced from reference TRBV19 and TRBJ1-2, is DGGITQSPKYLFRKEGQNVTLSCEQNLNHDAMYWYRQDPGQGLRLIYYSQIVNDFQKGDIAEGYSVSREKKESFPLTVTSAQKNPTAFYLCASSTGQYGYTFGSGTRLTVV.

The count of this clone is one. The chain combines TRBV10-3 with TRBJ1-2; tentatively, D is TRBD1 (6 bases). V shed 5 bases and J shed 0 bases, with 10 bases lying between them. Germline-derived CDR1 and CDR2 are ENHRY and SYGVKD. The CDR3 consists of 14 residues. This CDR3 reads CAISTGPPNYGYTF. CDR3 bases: TGTGCCATCAGTACAGGGCCCCCTAACTATGGCTACACCTTC.

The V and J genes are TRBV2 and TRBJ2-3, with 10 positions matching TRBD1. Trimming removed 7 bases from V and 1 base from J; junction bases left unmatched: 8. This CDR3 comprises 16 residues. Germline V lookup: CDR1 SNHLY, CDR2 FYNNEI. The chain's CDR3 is CASMRDRGGGTDTQYF. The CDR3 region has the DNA TGTGCCAGCATGAGGGACAGGGGAGGGGGCACAGATACGCAGTATTTT.

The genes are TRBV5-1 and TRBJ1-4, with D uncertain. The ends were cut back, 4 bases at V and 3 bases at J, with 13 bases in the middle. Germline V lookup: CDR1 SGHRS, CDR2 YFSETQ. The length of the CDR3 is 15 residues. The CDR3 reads CASSLSVLANEKLFF. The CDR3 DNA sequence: TGCGCCAGCAGCCTTAGTGTCTTGGCTAATGAAAAACTGTTTTTT. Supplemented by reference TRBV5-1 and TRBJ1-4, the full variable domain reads KAGVTQTPRYLIKTRGQQVTLSCSPISGHRSVSWYQQTPGQGLQFLFEYFSETQRNKGNFPGRFSGRQFSNSRSEMNVSTLELGDSALYLCASSLSVLANEKLFFGSGTQLSVL.

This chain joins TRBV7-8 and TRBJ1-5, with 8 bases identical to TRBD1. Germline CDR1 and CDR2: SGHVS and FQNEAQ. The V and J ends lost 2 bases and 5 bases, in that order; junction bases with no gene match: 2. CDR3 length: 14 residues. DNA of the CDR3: TGTGCCAGCAGCTTATCAGGGGGCGATCAGCCCCAGCATTTT. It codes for CASSLSGGDQPQHF. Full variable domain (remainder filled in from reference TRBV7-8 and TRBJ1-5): GAGVSQSPRYKVAKRGQDVALRCDPISGHVSLFWYQQALGQGPEFLTYFQNEAQLDKSGLPSDRFFAERPEGSVSTLKIQRTQQEDSAVYLCASSLSGGDQPQHFGDGTRLSIL.

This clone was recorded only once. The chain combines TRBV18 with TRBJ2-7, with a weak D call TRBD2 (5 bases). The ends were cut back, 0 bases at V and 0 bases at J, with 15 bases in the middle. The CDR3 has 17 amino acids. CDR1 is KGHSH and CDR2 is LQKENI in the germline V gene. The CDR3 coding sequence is TGTGCCAGCTCACCACCCCTTATCGCCCGGGGCTCCTACGAGCAGTACTTC. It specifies CASSPPLIARGSYEQYF.

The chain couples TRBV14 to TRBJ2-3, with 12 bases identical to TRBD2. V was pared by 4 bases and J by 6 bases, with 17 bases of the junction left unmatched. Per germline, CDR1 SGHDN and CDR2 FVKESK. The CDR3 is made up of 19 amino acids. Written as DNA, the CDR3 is TGTGCCAGCAGCCCGATCGCGGCTGGGACTAGCGGGCGGAGCGATACGCAGTATTTT. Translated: CASSPIAAGTSGRSDTQYF.

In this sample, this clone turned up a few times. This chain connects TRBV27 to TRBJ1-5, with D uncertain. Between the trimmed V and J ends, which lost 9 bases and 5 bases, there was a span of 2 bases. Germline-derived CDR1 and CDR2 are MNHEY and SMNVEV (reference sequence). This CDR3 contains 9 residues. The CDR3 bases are TGTGCCAGACATCAGCCCCAGCATTTT. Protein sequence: CARHQPQHF.

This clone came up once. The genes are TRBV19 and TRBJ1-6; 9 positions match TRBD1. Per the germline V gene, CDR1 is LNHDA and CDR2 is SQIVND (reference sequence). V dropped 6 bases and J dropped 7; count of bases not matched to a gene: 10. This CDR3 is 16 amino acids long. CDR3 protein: CASSSNRGRWNSPLHF. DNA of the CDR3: TGTGCCAGTAGCTCCAACAGGGGGCGATGGAATTCACCCCTCCACTTT. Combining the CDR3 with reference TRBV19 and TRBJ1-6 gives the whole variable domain DGGITQSPKYLFRKEGQNVTLSCEQNLNHDAMYWYRQDPGQGLRLIYYSQIVNDFQKGDIAEGYSVSREKKESFPLTVTSAQKNPTAFYLCASSSNRGRWNSPLHFGNGTRLTVT.

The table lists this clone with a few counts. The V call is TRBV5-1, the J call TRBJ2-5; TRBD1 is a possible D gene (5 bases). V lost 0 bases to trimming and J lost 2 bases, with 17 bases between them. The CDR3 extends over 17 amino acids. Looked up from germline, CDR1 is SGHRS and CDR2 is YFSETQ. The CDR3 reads CASSLAGRGAWQETQYF. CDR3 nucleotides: TGCGCCAGCAGCTTGGCCGGAAGGGGCGCGTGGCAAGAGACCCAGTACTTC.

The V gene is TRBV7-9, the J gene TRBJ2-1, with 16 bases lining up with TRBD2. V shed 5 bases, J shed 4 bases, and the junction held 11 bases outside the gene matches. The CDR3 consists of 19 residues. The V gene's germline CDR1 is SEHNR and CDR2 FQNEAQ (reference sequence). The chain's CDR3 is CASSAPGLAGGKSYNEQFF. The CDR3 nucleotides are TGTGCCAGCAGCGCCCCGGGACTAGCGGGGGGGAAAAGTTACAATGAGCAGTTCTTC.

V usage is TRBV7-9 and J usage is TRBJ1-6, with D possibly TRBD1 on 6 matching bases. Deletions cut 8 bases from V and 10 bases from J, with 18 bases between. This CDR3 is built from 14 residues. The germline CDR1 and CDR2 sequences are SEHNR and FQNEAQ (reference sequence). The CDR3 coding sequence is TGTGCCAGCGGGATTGGGGGGGCCGGATCACCCCTCCACTTT. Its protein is CASGIGGAGSPLHF.

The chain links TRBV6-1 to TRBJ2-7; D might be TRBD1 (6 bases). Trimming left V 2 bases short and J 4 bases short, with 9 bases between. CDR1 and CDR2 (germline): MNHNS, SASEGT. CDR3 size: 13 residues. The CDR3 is CASSEQGWYEQYF. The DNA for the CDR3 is TGTGCCAGCAGTGAACAGGGGTGGTACGAGCAGTACTTC.

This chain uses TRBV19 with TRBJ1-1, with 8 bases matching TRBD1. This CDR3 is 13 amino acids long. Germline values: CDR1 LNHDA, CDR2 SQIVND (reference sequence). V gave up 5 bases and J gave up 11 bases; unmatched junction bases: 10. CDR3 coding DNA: TGTGCCAGTAGTCCGCGGACAGGGATGGATGCTTTCTTT. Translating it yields CASSPRTGMDAFF.